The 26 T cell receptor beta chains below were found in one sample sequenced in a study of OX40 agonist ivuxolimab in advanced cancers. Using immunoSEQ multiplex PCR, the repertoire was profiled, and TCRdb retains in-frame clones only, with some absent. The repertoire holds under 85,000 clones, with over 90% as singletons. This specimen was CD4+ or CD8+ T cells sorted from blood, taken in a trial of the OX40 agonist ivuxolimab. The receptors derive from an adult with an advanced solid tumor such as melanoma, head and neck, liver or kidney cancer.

CDR3 in amino acids: CASSYKGQGGTDTQYF. The CDR3 coding sequence is TGTGCCAGCAGTTACAAGGGACAGGGCGGAACAGATACGCAGTATTTT. The rearrangement links TRBV6-5 to TRBJ2-3, with 9 bases matching TRBD1. The CDR3 sequence is 16 residues long. V dropped 2 bases and J dropped 3; count of bases not matched to a gene: 6. Germline values: CDR1 MNHEY, CDR2 SVGAGI.

The CDR3 DNA is TGTGCCAGCAGTCCCACCGGGACAGGGTACAACGAGCAGTACTTC. It specifies CASSPTGTGYNEQYF. This sequence joins TRBV27 and TRBJ2-7; TRBD1 matches 9 bases. The CDR3 length is 15 residues. Germline V gives CDR1 MNHEY, CDR2 SMNVEV (reference sequence). The ends lost 5 bases at V and 5 bases at J; junction bases unmatched: 10.

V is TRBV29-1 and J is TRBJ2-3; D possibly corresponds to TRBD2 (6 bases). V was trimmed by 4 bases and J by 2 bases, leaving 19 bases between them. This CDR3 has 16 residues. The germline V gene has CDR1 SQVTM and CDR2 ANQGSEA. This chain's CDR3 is CSVVPLGGVTTDTQYF. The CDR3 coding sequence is TGCAGCGTTGTCCCTTTGGGCGGGGTAACCACAGATACGCAGTATTTT.

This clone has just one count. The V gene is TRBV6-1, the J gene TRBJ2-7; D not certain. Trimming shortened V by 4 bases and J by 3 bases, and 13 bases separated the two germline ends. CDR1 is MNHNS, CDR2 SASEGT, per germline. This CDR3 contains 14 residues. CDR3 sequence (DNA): TGTGCCAGCAGTGGCTCGGCAGGATTCTACGAGCAGTACTTC. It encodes CASSGSAGFYEQYF.

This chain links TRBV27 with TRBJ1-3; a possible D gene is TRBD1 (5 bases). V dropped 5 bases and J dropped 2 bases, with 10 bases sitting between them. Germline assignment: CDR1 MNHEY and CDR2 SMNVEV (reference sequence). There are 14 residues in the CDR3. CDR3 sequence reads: CASSPRDAGNTIYF. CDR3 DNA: TGTGCCAGCAGTCCCCGGGACGCTGGAAACACCATATATTTT.

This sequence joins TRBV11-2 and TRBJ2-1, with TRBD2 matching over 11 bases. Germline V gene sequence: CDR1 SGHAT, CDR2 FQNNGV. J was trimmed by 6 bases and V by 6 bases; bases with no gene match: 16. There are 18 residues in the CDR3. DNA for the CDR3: TGTGCCAGCAGGCTATCTAGCGGGGGGTTGGAAAAGATCAATGAGCAGTTCTTC. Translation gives CASRLSSGGLEKINEQFF.

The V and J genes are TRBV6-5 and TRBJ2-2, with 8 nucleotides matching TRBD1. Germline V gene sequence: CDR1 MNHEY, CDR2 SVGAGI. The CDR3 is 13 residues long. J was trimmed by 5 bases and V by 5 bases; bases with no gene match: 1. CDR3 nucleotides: TGTGCCAGCAGTACAGGGGGGACCGGGGAGCTGTTTTTT. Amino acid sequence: CASSTGGTGELFF.

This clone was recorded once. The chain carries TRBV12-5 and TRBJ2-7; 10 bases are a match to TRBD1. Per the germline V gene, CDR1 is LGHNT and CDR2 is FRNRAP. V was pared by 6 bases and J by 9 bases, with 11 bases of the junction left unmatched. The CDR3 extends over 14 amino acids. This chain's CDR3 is CASGKGTGALGQYF. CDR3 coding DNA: TGTGCTAGTGGCAAAGGGACAGGGGCCTTAGGGCAGTACTTC.

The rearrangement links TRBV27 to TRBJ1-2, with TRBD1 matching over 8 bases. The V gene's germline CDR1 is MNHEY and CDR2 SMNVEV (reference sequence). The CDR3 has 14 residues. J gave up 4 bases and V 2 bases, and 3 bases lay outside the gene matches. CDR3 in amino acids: CASSLTGGTYGYTF. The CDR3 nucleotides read TGTGCCAGCAGTTTAACAGGGGGGACCTATGGCTACACCTTC.

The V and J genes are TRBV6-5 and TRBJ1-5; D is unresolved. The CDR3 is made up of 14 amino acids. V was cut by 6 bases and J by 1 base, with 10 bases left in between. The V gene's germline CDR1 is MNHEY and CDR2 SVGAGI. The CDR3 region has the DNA TGTGCCAGCAGCCCAGACGGCAGCAATCAGCCCCAGCATTTT. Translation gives CASSPDGSNQPQHF.

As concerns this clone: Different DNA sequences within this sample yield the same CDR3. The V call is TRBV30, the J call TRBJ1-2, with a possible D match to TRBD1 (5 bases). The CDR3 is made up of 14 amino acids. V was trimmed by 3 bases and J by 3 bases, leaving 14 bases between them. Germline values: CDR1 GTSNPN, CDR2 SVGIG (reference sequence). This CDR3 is CAWRTGRSYYGYTF. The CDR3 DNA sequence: TGTGCCTGGAGAACGGGGCGGTCATACTATGGCTACACCTTC. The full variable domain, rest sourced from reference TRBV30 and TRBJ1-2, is SQTIHQWPATLVQPVGSPLSLECTVEGTSNPNLYWYRQAAGRGLQLLFYSVGIGQISSEVPQNLSASRPQDRQFILSSKKLLLSDSGFYLCAWRTGRSYYGYTFGSGTRLTVV.

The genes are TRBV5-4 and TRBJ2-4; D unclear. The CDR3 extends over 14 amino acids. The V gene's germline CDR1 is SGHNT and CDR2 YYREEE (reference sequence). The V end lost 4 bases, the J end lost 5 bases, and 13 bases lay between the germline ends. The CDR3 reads CASSQADGENIQYF. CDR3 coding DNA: TGTGCCAGCAGCCAAGCCGACGGCGAAAACATTCAGTACTTC.

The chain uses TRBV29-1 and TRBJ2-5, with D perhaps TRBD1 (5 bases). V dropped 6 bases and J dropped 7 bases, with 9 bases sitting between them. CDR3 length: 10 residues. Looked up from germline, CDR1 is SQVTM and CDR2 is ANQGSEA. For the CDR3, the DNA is TGCAGCGTAATCCAGGGGACCCAGTACTTC. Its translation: CSVIQGTQYF. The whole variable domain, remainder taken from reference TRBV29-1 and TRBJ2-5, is SAVISQKPSRDICQRGTSLTIQCQVDSQVTMMFWYRQQPGQSLTLIATANQGSEATYESGFVIDKFPISRPNLTFSTLTVSNMSPEDSSIYLCSVIQGTQYFGPGTRLLVL.

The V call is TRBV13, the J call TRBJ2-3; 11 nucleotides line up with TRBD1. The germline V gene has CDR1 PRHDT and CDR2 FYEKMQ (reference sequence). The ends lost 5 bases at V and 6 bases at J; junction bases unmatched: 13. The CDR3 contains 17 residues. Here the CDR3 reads CASSPSRTGGTRDTQYF. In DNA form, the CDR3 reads TGTGCCAGCAGCCCTTCTCGGACAGGGGGCACGCGGGATACGCAGTATTTT.

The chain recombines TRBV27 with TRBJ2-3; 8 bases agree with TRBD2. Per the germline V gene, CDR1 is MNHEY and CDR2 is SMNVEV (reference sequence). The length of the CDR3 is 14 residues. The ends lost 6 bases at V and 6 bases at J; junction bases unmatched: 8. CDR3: CASSPIAGSDTQYF. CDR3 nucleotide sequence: TGTGCCAGCAGCCCAATAGCGGGAAGCGATACGCAGTATTTT.

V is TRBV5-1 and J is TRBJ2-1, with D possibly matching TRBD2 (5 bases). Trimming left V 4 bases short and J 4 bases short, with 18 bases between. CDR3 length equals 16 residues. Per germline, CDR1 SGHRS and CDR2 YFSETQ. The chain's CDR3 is CASSPVRAGGYNEQFF. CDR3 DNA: TGCGCCAGCAGCCCCGTGCGGGCCGGCGGGTACAATGAGCAGTTCTTC.

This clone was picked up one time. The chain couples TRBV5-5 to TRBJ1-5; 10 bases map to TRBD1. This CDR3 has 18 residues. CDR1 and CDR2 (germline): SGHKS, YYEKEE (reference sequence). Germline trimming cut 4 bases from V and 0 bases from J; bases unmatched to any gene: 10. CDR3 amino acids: CASSIDPTGGGSNQPQHF. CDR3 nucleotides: TGTGCCAGCAGCATCGACCCGACAGGGGGCGGTAGCAATCAGCCCCAGCATTTT.

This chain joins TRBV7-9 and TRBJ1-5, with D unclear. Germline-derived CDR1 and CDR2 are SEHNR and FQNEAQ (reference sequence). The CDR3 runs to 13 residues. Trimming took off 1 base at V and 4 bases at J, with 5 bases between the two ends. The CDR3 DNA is TGTGCCAGCAGCTTAGGCAGGAATCAGCCCCAGCATTTT. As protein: CASSLGRNQPQHF.

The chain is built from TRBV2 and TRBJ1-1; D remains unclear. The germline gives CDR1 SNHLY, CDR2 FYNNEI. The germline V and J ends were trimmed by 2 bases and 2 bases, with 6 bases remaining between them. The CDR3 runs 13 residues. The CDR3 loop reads CASSERPNTEAFF. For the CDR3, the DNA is TGTGCCAGCAGTGAACGACCCAACACTGAAGCTTTCTTT.

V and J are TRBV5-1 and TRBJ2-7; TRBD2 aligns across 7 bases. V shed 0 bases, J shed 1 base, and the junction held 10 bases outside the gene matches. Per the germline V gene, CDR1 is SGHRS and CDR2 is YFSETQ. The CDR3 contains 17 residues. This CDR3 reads CASSLEWPSSGSYEQYF. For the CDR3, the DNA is TGCGCCAGCAGCTTGGAATGGCCGTCTAGCGGATCCTACGAGCAGTACTTC.

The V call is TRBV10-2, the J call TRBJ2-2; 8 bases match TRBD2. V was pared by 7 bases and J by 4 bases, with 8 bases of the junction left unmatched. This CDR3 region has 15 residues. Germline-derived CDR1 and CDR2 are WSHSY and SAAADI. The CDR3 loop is CASNAKRGSTGELFF. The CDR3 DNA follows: TGCGCCAGCAATGCAAAGCGGGGGAGCACCGGGGAGCTGTTTTTT.

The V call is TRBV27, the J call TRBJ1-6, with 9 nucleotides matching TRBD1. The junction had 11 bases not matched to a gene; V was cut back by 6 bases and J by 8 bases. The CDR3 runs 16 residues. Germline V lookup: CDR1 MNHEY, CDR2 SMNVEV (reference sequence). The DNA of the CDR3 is TGTGCCAGCAGCCCAGAAGGGACAGGGTGGTATTCACCCCTCCACTTT. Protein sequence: CASSPEGTGWYSPLHF.

The CDR3 nucleotides read TGTGCCAGCTGGGGGGGGAGGGACGAGCAGTACTTC. This gives the protein CASWGGRDEQYF. This chain uses TRBV11-2 with TRBJ2-7; 7 nucleotides agree with TRBD2. The trim removed 8 bases at V and 5 bases at J, leaving 6 bases unmatched. CDR3 length: 12 residues. Germline-derived CDR1 and CDR2 are SGHAT and FQNNGV.

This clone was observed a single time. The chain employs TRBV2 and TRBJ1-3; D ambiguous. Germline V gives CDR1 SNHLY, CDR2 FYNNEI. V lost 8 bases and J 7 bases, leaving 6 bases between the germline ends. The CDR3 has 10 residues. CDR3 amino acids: CASFANTIYF. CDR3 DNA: TGTGCCAGCTTCGCCAACACCATATATTTT. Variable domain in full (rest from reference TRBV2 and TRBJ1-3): EPEVTQTPSHQVTQMGQEVILRCVPISNHLYFYWYRQILGQKVEFLVSFYNNEISEKSEIFDDQFSVERPDGSNFTLKIRSTKLEDSAMYFCASFANTIYFGEGSWLTVV.

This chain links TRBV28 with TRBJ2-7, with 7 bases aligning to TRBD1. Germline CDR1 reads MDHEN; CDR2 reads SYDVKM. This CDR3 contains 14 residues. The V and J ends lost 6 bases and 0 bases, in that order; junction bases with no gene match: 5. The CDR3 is CASRVDRDSYEQYF. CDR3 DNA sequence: TGTGCCAGCAGGGTAGACAGGGACTCCTACGAGCAGTACTTC.

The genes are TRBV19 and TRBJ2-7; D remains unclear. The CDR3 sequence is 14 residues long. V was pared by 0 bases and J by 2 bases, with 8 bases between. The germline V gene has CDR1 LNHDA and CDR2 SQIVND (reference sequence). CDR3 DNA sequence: TGTGCCAGTAGTATAGATCGAGGCCCCTACGAGCAGTACTTC. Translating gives CASSIDRGPYEQYF.